This T cell receptor beta chain comes out of a study of blood T cell repertoires in COVID-19. V lost 8 bases to trimming and J lost 6 bases, with 7 bases between them. The CDR3 length is 11 residues. Germline V CDR1 and CDR2: MNHEY, SMNVEV (reference sequence). Profiled with immunoSEQ multiplex PCR; TCRdb holds only in-frame clones, not every one. The sample shows approximately 280,000 clones, around 87% of them seen only once. Sequencing was carried out using PBMCs or T cells enriched from blood (not recorded which). The TCR sequence derives from a woman in her late teens or twenties with acute COVID-19. The chain uses TRBV27 and TRBJ2-2, with a tentative D call TRBD1 (5 bases). CDR3 nucleotide sequence: TGTGCCAGCCAAGGGGCCGGGGAGCTGTTTTTT. Translation: CASQGAGELFF.